Below, one TCR beta chain is given with its context. Its binding antigen is unknown. No much larger clonotype is one base removed from it; base qualities were not supplied. Library preparation was by the immunoSEQ multiplex PCR assay. The immuneACCESS repertoire file appears here via TCRdb, limited to in-frame rearrangements. These files lack a portion of the clones; in checked studies, under half of the deficit traces to unresolved V genes, and the cause of the others is not known. This sample holds approximately 25,000 clones; roughly 91% were observed only once. Approximately 0.67% of the sample is taken by the ten largest. These data are taken from a study of T cell changes during pregnancy in multiple sclerosis (dated by TCRdb to about 2019). In the study overall: The study looked at changes in the T cell repertoire across pregnancy in women with multiple sclerosis.

CDR1 and CDR2, per the germline V gene (reference sequence), are MNHNY and SVGAGI. V loses 3 bases of germline sequence and J loses 6 bases, and the interval between the two ends is 9 bases. The CDR3 starts with the cysteine, ends with the phenylalanine, and has 13 residues. The sequence is cut down to CDR3 DNA, 39 bases in frame from base 1. The sequence was collected from a female donor in good health, enrolled as a control in a pregnancy study. Recombination joined TRBV6-6 with TRBJ1-5; confidence is insufficient to name the D gene. The sample was CD4+ T cells from peripheral blood mononuclear cells, taken in the first trimester of pregnancy. The CDR3 region has the sequence CASSYGEGQPQHF. The DNA is as follows: TGTGCCAGCAGTTATGGGGAGGGTCAGCCCCAGCATTTT.